This record concerns one T cell receptor beta chain sequence. Its cognate antigen is unknown. This entry comes from a study of T cell responses to AZD1222 COVID-19 vaccine. Profiled with immunoSEQ multiplex PCR; TCRdb holds only in-frame clones, not every one. This sample has 100,000 to 120,000 clones, with approximately 90% found just once. This CDR3 has 18 amino acids. The trim removed 5 bases at V and 9 bases at J, leaving 21 bases unmatched. CDR1 is MNHNY, CDR2 SVGAGI, per germline (reference sequence). Study results and limitations: Females outnumbered males among donors, who were mostly white British; clonal diversity was possibly underestimated. Dominant at 160-218 and 743-854, vaccine-associated CD4 TCRs also spanned spike. Increased Spike-specific TCR breadth and depth were observed after two AZD1222 doses. The number of AZD1222 recipients seropositive at baseline was only five or six.

This TCR derives from an adult who received the AZD1222 COVID-19 vaccine. The rearrangement uses TRBV6-6 and TRBJ1-5, with TRBD1 matching 8 bases. The specimen was peripheral blood, collected 28 days after the second AZD1222 dose. The CDR3 sequence is CASSPPGGRGQVYRPQHF. Here the CDR3 DNA reads TGTGCCAGCAGTCCGCCCGGGGGTAGGGGACAGGTCTATCGGCCCCAGCATTTT.